A selection of T cell receptor beta chains follows, all from one sample in a study of CD8 T cells in Susac syndrome. TCRdb analysed the immunoSEQ multiplex PCR reads with MiXCR anew, one entry per CDR3 protein. The repertoire holds about 150,000 distinct CDR3 sequences, around 92% seen once, with 0.065% to 0.085% in the top ten. What was sequenced was CD4+ T cells from PBMCs. The receptors stem from a human donor in good health. Both conserved end residues are part of each CDR3. D genes are given only for firm matches. Only part of the rows carry a size: once, few, many, or a class if the clone is expanded.

CDR3: CAWSVRGDTEAFF
DNA: TGTGCCTGGAGTGTTCGGGGAGACACTGAAGCTTTCTTT
V: TRBV30
J: TRBJ1-1
D: -
size: few

CDR3: CSARGQGSYEQYF
DNA: TGCAGTGCTAGGGGACAGGGTTCCTACGAGCAGTACTTC
V: TRBV20-1
J: TRBJ2-7
D: TRBD1
size: few

CDR3: CASSFVDIYNEQFF
DNA: TGTGCCAGCAGCTTCGTTGACATATACAATGAGCAGTTCTTC
V: TRBV7-2
J: TRBJ2-1
D: -
size: -

CDR3: CASREPGQYNSPLHF
DNA: TGTGCCAGTAGGGAACCGGGACAGTATAATTCACCCCTCCACTTT
V: TRBV19
J: TRBJ1-6
D: TRBD1
size: -

CDR3: CASGFGTGTGDYGYTF
DNA: TGCGCCAGCGGCTTTGGAACCGGGACAGGGGACTATGGCTACACCTTC
V: TRBV5-1
J: TRBJ1-2
D: TRBD1
size: -

CDR3: CATSDLVKAGGHNEQFF
DNA: TGTGCCACCAGTGATCTCGTGAAGGCGGGAGGACACAATGAGCAGTTCTTC
V: TRBV24-1
J: TRBJ2-1
D: TRBD2
size: -

CDR3: CASSLAGLTGELFF
DNA: TGCGCCAGCAGCTTGGCCGGTCTCACCGGGGAGCTGTTTTTT
V: TRBV5-1
J: TRBJ2-2
D: -
size: -

CDR3: CASSVTGLDEQFF
DNA: TGCGCCAGCAGCGTCACAGGGCTTGATGAGCAGTTCTTC
V: TRBV5-1
J: TRBJ2-1
D: -
size: once

CDR3: CASSQQDERDTQYF
DNA: TGTGCCAGCAGCCAACAAGATGAGCGAGATACGCAGTATTTT
V: TRBV3-1
J: TRBJ2-3
D: -
size: -

CDR3: CASSQLWDREEQYF
DNA: TGTGCCAGCAGCCAACTCTGGGACAGAGAGGAGCAGTACTTC
V: TRBV3-1
J: TRBJ2-7
D: TRBD1
size: -

CDR3: CASSAGQGSYNSPLHF
DNA: TGTGCCAGCAGCGCTGGACAGGGGTCCTATAATTCACCCCTCCACTTT
V: TRBV7-2
J: TRBJ1-6
D: TRBD1
size: -

CDR3: CSAPGQGTNYGYTF
DNA: TGCAGTGCGCCGGGACAGGGCACTAACTATGGCTACACCTTC
V: TRBV20-1
J: TRBJ1-2
D: TRBD1
size: once

CDR3: CASSVGPDRIYEQYF
DNA: TGTGCCAGCAGCGTAGGCCCCGACAGAATTTACGAGCAGTACTTC
V: TRBV9
J: TRBJ2-7
D: -
size: -

CDR3: CSVGNRSGYTF
DNA: TGCAGCGTTGGAAACAGGAGCGGCTACACCTTC
V: TRBV29-1
J: TRBJ1-2
D: -
size: -

CDR3: CSAQTSGGLDTQYF
DNA: TGCAGTGCTCAGACTAGCGGGGGCTTAGATACGCAGTATTTT
V: TRBV20-1
J: TRBJ2-3
D: TRBD2
size: -

CDR3: CASTSPRRGRRDTEAFF
DNA: TGTGCCAGCACCTCGCCCCGTCGGGGGCGGAGGGACACTGAAGCTTTCTTT
V: TRBV5-4
J: TRBJ1-1
D: -
size: once

CDR3: CASSRAPSEQYF
DNA: TGTGCCAGCAGTCGGGCCCCGAGCGAGCAGTACTTC
V: TRBV12-3/TRBV12-4
J: TRBJ2-7
D: -
size: -

CDR3: CASSSDSQETQYF
DNA: TGTGCTAGCAGCTCGGACAGCCAAGAGACCCAGTACTTC
V: TRBV7-7
J: TRBJ2-5
D: -
size: few

CDR3: CAWSVGGGATEAFF
DNA: TGTGCCTGGAGTGTTGGAGGGGGCGCCACTGAAGCTTTCTTT
V: TRBV30
J: TRBJ1-1
D: TRBD1
size: once

CDR3: CASSLQGSTQDTQYF
DNA: TGTGCCAGCAGTCTACAGGGAAGTACTCAAGATACGCAGTATTTT
V: TRBV28
J: TRBJ2-3
D: -
size: once

CDR3: CASSYQVSTDTQYF
DNA: TGTGCCAGCAGTTATCAAGTTAGCACAGATACGCAGTATTTT
V: TRBV6-5
J: TRBJ2-3
D: -
size: -

CDR3: CASGSWGPTYEQYF
DNA: TGTGCCAGCGGATCCTGGGGGCCGACCTACGAGCAGTACTTC
V: TRBV12-3/TRBV12-4
J: TRBJ2-7
D: -
size: -